This is a list of T cell receptor beta chains from one sample in a study of T cells after posttransplantation cyclophosphamide. Sequencing was performed with immunoSEQ multiplex PCR; in TCRdb, only in-frame clones are kept and a portion is missing. Among more than 15,000 clones listed, 85% were seen once. This sample comprised PBMCs, obtained after allogeneic stem cell transplant with calcineurin inhibitor and methotrexate. The receptors were sampled from a young adult female patient who received an allogeneic stem cell transplant from an unrelated donor, was CMV-positive, and had acute and chronic GVHD. Part of the T cell pool may stem from the graft donor. Both conserved end residues are part of each CDR3. D genes are given only for firm matches. Size is stated for part of the rows, as once, few or many counts, or as a class when the clone is expanded.

D | length | J | size | V | CDR3 | DNA
TRBD2 | 16 | TRBJ2-3 | NA | TRBV5-4 | CASSQGTSGRGDTQYF | TGTGCCAGCAGCCAAGGGACTAGCGGGAGGGGAGATACGCAGTATTTT
NA | 12 | TRBJ2-2 | NA | TRBV7-9 | CAKGEGTGELFF | TGTGCTAAAGGAGAGGGCACCGGGGAGCTGTTTTTT
TRBD1 | 15 | TRBJ2-3 | NA | TRBV7-2 | CASSLGTGSTDTQYF | TGTGCCAGCAGCTTAGGGACAGGGAGCACAGATACGCAGTATTTT
NA | 14 | TRBJ2-7 | NA | TRBV19 | CASSITGQAYEQYF | TGTGCCAGTAGTATAACAGGTCAAGCCTACGAGCAGTACTTC
NA | 17 | TRBJ2-2 | NA | TRBV5-1 | CASSLNGASAGAGELFF | TGCGCCAGCAGCTTGAATGGAGCTAGCGCCGGGGCCGGGGAGCTGTTTTTT
NA | 16 | TRBJ2-7 | few | TRBV7-9 | CASSLVARTVRGEQYF | TGTGCCAGCAGCTTAGTGGCCCGGACGGTCCGGGGCGAGCAGTACTTC
TRBD2 | 16 | TRBJ2-1 | NA | TRBV6-5 | CASSFIAGFSYNEQFF | TGTGCCAGCAGTTTCATAGCGGGATTCTCCTACAATGAGCAGTTCTTC
TRBD2 | 15 | TRBJ2-5 | NA | TRBV7-9 | CASNRAGVRQETQYF | TGTGCCAGCAACCGAGCGGGAGTTCGACAAGAGACCCAGTACTTC
NA | 13 | TRBJ1-5 | few | TRBV19 | CASSIEPRQPQHF | TGTGCCAGTAGTATCGAACCGAGGCAGCCCCAGCATTTT
NA | 17 | TRBJ2-2 | NA | TRBV19 | CASSIYRGPGSTGELFF | TGTGCCAGTAGTATATACCGGGGCCCCGGGAGCACCGGGGAGCTGTTTTTT
NA | 13 | TRBJ2-7 | NA | TRBV19 | CASSWDISYEQYF | TGTGCCAGTAGTTGGGACATCTCCTACGAGCAGTACTTC
NA | 16 | TRBJ1-3 | NA | TRBV6-6 | CVSSYTPGISGNTIYF | TGTGTCAGCAGTTACACCCCCGGGATTTCTGGAAACACCATATATTTT
NA | 14 | TRBJ1-2 | NA | TRBV6-5 | CASSQNRANYGYTF | TGTGCCAGCAGCCAGAACCGGGCTAACTATGGCTACACCTTC
NA | 13 | TRBJ2-7 | NA | TRBV4-1 | CASSRQRSYEQYF | TGCGCCAGCAGCCGACAGCGATCCTACGAGCAGTACTTC
TRBD1 | 16 | TRBJ1-2 | NA | TRBV9 | CASSEQTGRLDYGYTF | TGTGCCAGCAGCGAGCAGACAGGGCGGCTGGACTATGGCTACACCTTC
TRBD2 | 16 | TRBJ2-7 | NA | TRBV9 | CASSESPGGARNEQYF | TGTGCCAGCAGCGAAAGTCCGGGGGGAGCTCGCAACGAGCAGTACTTC
TRBD2 | 16 | TRBJ2-3 | NA | TRBV4-2 | CASSQGTSGRGDTQYF | TGTGCCAGCAGCCAAGGGACTAGCGGGAGGGGAGATACGCAGTATTTT
TRBD2 | 17 | TRBJ2-1 | NA | TRBV19 | CASSIAASGSLYNEQFF | TGTGCCAGTAGTATAGCGGCTAGCGGGAGTCTCTACAATGAGCAGTTCTTC
TRBD2 | 16 | TRBJ2-1 | NA | TRBV4-2 | CASSGQGAGGPNEQFF | TGTGCCAGCAGCGGACAGGGAGCGGGAGGGCCGAATGAGCAGTTCTTC
NA | 14 | TRBJ2-5 | few | TRBV5-1 | CASSLVGRRETQYF | TGCGCCAGCAGCTTGGTCGGGAGACGGGAGACCCAGTACTTC
TRBD2 | 17 | TRBJ2-7 | few | TRBV6-1 | CASSEFGPGGYSYEQYF | TGTGCCAGCAGTGAATTCGGCCCGGGAGGATACTCCTACGAGCAGTACTTC
TRBD1 | 14 | TRBJ2-1 | NA | TRBV6-6 | CASRRTGKNNEQFF | TGTGCCAGCAGACGGACAGGGAAGAACAATGAGCAGTTCTTC
TRBD2 | 13 | TRBJ2-3 | NA | TRBV11-2 | CASSQTSGRTQYF | TGTGCCAGCAGCCAGACTAGCGGTCGGACGCAGTATTTT
TRBD2 | 14 | TRBJ2-7 | once | TRBV6-6 | CASSYSRGAREQYF | TGTGCCAGCAGTTACTCGCGGGGGGCGCGCGAGCAGTACTTC
NA | 16 | TRBJ2-1 | few | TRBV6-1 | CASSGVEREAYNEQFF | TGTGCCAGCAGTGGGGTCGAGAGGGAGGCCTACAATGAGCAGTTCTTC
NA | 13 | TRBJ2-7 | NA | TRBV5-1 | CASSLLQDYEQYF | TGCGCCAGCAGCTTGTTACAGGACTACGAGCAGTACTTC
NA | 14 | TRBJ2-7 | NA | TRBV19 | CASSISQGGGEQYF | TGTGCCAGTAGTATTTCCCAGGGAGGAGGGGAGCAGTACTTC
TRBD2 | 18 | TRBJ2-5 | once | TRBV9 | CASSEGLAGPTLQETQYF | TGTGCCAGCAGCGAGGGACTAGCGGGACCCACACTACAAGAGACCCAGTACTTC
NA | 14 | TRBJ1-5 | few | TRBV5-8 | CASSTGQWEQPQHF | TGTGCCAGCAGCACTGGACAGTGGGAACAGCCCCAGCATTTT
NA | 12 | TRBJ2-7 | NA | TRBV11-2 | CASSLLAREQYF | TGTGCCAGCAGCTTACTAGCTCGCGAGCAGTACTTC
TRBD1 | 12 | TRBJ1-1 | NA | TRBV29-1 | CSAAQGSTEAFF | TGCAGCGCCGCACAGGGGTCCACTGAAGCTTTCTTT
TRBD2 | 16 | TRBJ2-2 | NA | TRBV7-2 | CASSLVLAGVTGELFF | TGTGCCAGCAGCTTAGTCCTAGCGGGGGTCACCGGGGAGCTGTTTTTT
TRBD1 | 15 | TRBJ2-5 | NA | TRBV7-2 | CASSKGAWSEETQYF | TGTGCCAGCAGTAAGGGGGCCTGGTCCGAGGAGACCCAGTACTTC
TRBD1 | 17 | TRBJ1-4 | NA | TRBV10-3 | CAISESHGTEINEKLFF | TGTGCCATCAGTGAGTCCCACGGGACAGAGATTAATGAAAAACTGTTTTTT
NA | 14 | TRBJ1-1 | NA | TRBV5-1 | CASSLAGWSTEAFF | TGCGCCAGCAGCTTGGCCGGGTGGAGTACTGAAGCTTTCTTT
TRBD2 | 19 | TRBJ2-1 | NA | TRBV19 | CASSFQGLAGARLYNEQFF | TGTGCCAGTAGTTTCCAGGGACTAGCGGGAGCCAGGCTCTACAATGAGCAGTTCTTC
NA | 16 | TRBJ2-3 | once | TRBV13 | CASSLLPSESTDTQYF | TGTGCCAGCAGCTTACTCCCTAGCGAAAGCACAGATACGCAGTATTTT
NA | 15 | TRBJ2-5 | NA | TRBV18 | CASSPRQAHGETQYF | TGTGCCAGCTCACCAAGGCAGGCACATGGAGAGACCCAGTACTTC
TRBD1 | 14 | TRBJ1-6 | NA | TRBV12-5 | CASGPGQGHSPLHF | TGTGCTAGTGGTCCCGGACAGGGGCATTCACCCCTCCACTTT
NA | 12 | TRBJ1-1 | few | TRBV13 | CASTIGYTEAFF | TGTGCCAGCACAATCGGGTACACTGAAGCTTTCTTT
NA | 16 | TRBJ2-2 | NA | TRBV27 | CASSLWLAKGTGELFF | TGTGCCAGCAGTTTATGGCTAGCGAAGGGGACCGGGGAGCTGTTTTTT
TRBD2 | 15 | TRBJ2-1 | once | TRBV6-5 | CASSYRTSSYNEQFF | TGTGCCAGCAGTTACAGGACTAGTTCGTACAATGAGCAGTTCTTC
TRBD1 | 15 | TRBJ1-2 | NA | TRBV19 | CASSVRDRGSEGYTF | TGTGCCAGTAGTGTCCGGGACAGGGGGTCAGAAGGCTACACCTTC
NA | 15 | TRBJ2-3 | NA | TRBV6-4 | CASSESGSSTDTQYF | TGTGCCAGCAGTGAGAGCGGGTCTAGCACAGATACGCAGTATTTT
NA | 17 | TRBJ2-3 | NA | TRBV25-1 | CASSSSGTTILTDTQYF | TGTGCCAGCAGTAGCTCTGGGACAACGATTCTCACAGATACGCAGTATTTT
NA | 14 | TRBJ2-3 | NA | TRBV6-1 | CASRDWAYTDTQYF | TGTGCCAGCAGGGACTGGGCGTACACAGATACGCAGTATTTT
NA | 18 | TRBJ2-3 | NA | TRBV7-9 | CASSLAGSSSVWTDTQYF | TGTGCCAGCAGCTTAGCGGGGAGTTCTAGTGTGTGGACAGATACGCAGTATTTT
NA | 13 | TRBJ2-7 | NA | TRBV30 | CAWSDQGPYEQYF | TGTGCCTGGAGTGACCAGGGTCCCTACGAGCAGTACTTC
NA | 16 | TRBJ2-7 | NA | TRBV7-2 | CASSLDSQGWSYEQYF | TGTGCCAGCAGCTTAGACAGCCAGGGTTGGTCCTACGAGCAGTACTTC
NA | 15 | TRBJ1-3 | NA | TRBV7-2 | CASSLDTHSGNTIYF | TGTGCCAGCAGCTTGGACACGCACTCTGGAAACACCATATATTTT
TRBD1 | 16 | TRBJ2-1 | NA | TRBV28 | CASSFLAGGFHNEQFF | TGTGCCAGCAGTTTCTTGGCAGGGGGCTTTCACAATGAGCAGTTCTTC
NA | 17 | TRBJ2-5 | NA | TRBV25-1 | CASSEYISTHGQETQYF | TGTGCCAGCAGTGAATATATAAGTACCCACGGGCAAGAGACCCAGTACTTC